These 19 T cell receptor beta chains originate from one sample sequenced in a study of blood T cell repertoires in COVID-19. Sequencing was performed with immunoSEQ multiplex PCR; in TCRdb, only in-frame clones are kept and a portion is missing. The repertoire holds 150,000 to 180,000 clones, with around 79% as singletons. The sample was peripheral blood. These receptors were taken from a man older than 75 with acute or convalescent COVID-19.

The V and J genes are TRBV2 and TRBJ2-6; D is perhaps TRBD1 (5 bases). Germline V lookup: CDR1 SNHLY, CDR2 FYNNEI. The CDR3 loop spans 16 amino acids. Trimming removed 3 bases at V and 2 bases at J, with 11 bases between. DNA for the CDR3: TGTGCCAGCAGTGATATGACAGATGCTGGGGCCAACGTCCTGACTTTC. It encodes CASSDMTDAGANVLTF. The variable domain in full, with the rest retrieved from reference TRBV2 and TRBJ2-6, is EPEVTQTPSHQVTQMGQEVILRCVPISNHLYFYWYRQILGQKVEFLVSFYNNEISEKSEIFDDQFSVERPDGSNFTLKIRSTKLEDSAMYFCASSDMTDAGANVLTFGAGSRLTVL.

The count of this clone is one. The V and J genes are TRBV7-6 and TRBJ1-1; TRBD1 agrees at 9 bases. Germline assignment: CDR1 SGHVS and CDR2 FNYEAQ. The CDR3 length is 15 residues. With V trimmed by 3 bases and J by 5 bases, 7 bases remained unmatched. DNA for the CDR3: TGTGCCAGCAGCTTTTCACAGGGGGCTAAGACTGAAGCTTTCTTT. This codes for CASSFSQGAKTEAFF.

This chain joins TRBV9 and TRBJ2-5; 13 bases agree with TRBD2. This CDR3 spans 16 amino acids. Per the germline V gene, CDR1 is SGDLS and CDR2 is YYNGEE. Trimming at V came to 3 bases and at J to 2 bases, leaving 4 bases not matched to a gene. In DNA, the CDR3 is TGTGCCAGCAGCGGAAGGACTAGCGGGGGACAAGAGACCCAGTACTTC. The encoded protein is CASSGRTSGGQETQYF.

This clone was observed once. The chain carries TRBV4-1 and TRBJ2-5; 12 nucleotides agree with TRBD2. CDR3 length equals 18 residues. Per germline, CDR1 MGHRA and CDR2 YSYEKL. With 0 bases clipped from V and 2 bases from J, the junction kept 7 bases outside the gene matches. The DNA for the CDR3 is TGCGCCAGCAGCCAAGATCTGGGCCTAGCGGGGGGGCAAGAGACCCAGTACTTC. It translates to CASSQDLGLAGGQETQYF.

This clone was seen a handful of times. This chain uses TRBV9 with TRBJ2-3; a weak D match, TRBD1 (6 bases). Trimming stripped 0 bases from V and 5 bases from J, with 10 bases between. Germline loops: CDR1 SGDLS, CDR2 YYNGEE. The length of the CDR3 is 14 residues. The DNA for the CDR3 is TGTGCCAGCAGCGTAGGCCCAGGGGAAGATACGCAGTATTTT. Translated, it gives CASSVGPGEDTQYF.

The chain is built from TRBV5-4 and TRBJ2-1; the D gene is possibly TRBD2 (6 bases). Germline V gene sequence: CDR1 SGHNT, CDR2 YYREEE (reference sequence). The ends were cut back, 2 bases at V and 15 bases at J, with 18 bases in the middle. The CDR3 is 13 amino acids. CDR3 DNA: TGTGCCAGCAGCTTTGGAGGGGTAATACTGGGGTTCTTC. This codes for CASSFGGVILGFF.

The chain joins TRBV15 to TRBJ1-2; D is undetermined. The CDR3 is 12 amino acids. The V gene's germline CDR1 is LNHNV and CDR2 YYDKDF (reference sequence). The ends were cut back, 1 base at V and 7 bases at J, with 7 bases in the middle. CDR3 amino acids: CATSRVSLGYTF. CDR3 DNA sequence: TGTGCCACCAGCAGAGTCTCCCTTGGCTACACCTTC.

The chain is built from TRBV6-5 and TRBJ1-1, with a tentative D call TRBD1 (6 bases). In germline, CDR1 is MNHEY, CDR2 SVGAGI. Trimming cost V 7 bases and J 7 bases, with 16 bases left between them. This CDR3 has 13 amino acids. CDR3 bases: TGTGCCAGCATCCTCCGGGGGGCGGGTGAAGCTTTCTTT. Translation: CASILRGAGEAFF.

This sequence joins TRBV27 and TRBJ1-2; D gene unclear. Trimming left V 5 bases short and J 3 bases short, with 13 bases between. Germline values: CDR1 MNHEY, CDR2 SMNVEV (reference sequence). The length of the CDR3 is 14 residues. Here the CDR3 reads CASSIRPLDYGYTF. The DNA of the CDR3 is TGTGCCAGCAGTATCAGACCCCTAGACTATGGCTACACCTTC.

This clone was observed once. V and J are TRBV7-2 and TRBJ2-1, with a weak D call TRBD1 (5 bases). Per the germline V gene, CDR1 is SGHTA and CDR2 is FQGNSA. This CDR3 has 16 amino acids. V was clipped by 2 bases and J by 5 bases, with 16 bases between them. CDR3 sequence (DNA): TGTGCCAGCAGCTTAATGGCGCAGGGCCTTAACAATGAGCAGTTCTTC. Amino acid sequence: CASSLMAQGLNNEQFF.

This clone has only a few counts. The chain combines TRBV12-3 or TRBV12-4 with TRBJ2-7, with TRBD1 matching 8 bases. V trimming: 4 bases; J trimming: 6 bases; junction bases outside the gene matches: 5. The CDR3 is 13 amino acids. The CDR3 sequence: CASSSQGDVEQYF. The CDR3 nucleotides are TGTGCCAGCAGTTCACAGGGGGACGTCGAGCAGTACTTC.

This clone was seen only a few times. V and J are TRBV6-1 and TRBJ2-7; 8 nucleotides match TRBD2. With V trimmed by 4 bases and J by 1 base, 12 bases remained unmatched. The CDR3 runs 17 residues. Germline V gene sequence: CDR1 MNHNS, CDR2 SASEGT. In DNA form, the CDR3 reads TGTGCCAGCAGTGTATCGGTTAGCGGGACACTTTCCTACGAGCAGTACGTC. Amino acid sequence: CASSVSVSGTLSYEQYV.

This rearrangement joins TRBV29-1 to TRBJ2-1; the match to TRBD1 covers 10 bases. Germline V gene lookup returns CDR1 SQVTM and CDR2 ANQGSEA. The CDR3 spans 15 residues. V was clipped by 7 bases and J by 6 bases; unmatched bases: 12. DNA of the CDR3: TGCAGCGCTGCCCGCGGGACAGGGGTCGGCAATGAGCAGTTCTTC. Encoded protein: CSAARGTGVGNEQFF.

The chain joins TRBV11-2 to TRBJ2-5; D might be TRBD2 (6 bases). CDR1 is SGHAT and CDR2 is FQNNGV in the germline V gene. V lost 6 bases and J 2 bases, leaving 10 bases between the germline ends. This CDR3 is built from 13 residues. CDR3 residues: CASSYGLQETQYF. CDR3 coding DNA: TGTGCCAGCAGTTACGGACTACAAGAGACCCAGTACTTC.

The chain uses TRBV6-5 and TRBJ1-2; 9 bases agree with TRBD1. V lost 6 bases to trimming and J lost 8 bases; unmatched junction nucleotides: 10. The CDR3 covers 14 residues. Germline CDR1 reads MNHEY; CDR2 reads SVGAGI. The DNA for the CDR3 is TGTGCCAGCAGGCCCAACAGGGGGCTGTGGGGCTACACCTTC. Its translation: CASRPNRGLWGYTF.

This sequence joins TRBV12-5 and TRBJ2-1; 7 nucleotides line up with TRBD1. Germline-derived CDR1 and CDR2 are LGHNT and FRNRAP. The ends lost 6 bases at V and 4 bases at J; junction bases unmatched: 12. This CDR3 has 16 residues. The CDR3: CASGPSLDRVYNEQFF. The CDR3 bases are TGTGCTAGTGGCCCCTCCTTAGACAGGGTTTACAATGAGCAGTTCTTC. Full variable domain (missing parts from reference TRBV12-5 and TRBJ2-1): DARVTQTPRHKVTEMGQEVTMRCQPILGHNTVFWYRQTMMQGLELLAYFRNRAPLDDSGMPKDRFSAEMPDATLATLKIQPSEPRDSAVYFCASGPSLDRVYNEQFFGPGTRLTVL.

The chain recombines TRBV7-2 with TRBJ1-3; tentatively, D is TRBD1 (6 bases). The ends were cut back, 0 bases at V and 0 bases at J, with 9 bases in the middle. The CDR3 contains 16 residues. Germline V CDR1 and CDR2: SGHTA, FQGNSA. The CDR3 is CASSLAQGISGNTIYF. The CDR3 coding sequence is TGTGCCAGCAGCTTAGCGCAGGGGATCTCTGGAAACACCATATATTTT.

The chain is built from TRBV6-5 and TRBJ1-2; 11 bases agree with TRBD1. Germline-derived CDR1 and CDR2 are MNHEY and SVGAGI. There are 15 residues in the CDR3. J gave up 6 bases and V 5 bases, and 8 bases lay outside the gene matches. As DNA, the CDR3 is TGTGCCAGCAGTCGAGGGACAGGGGGAGTGAATGGCTACACCTTC. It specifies CASSRGTGGVNGYTF.

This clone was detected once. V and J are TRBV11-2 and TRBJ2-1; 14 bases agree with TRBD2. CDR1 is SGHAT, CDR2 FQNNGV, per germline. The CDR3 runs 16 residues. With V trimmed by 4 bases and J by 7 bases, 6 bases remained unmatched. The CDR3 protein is CASSSTSGGARNEQFF. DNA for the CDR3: TGTGCCAGCAGCTCGACTAGCGGGGGGGCGAGGAATGAGCAGTTCTTC.